The 23 T cell receptor beta chains below were found in one sample sequenced in a study of beta chain features in type 1 diabetes. Study-level findings and limits: Moderately but significantly shorter TCRB CDR3s were found in Type 1 diabetes patients in all four CD4+ subsets.

These TCRs' antigens remain unknown. The authors reverse transcribed all of the isolated RNA, so sequencing captured expressed TCRB transcripts. This table comes from immunoSEQ multiplex PCR, and its TCRdb copy is limited to in-frame clones, with some not included. The sample lists about 28,000 clones, 65% occurring once. Sequencing was done on a sample of Tregs from blood. These receptors originate from a woman aged 25 to 39 with type 1 diabetes.

The chain combines TRBV10-2 with TRBJ1-2; TRBD1 matches 9 bases. The CDR3 spans 14 residues. V was pared by 6 bases and J by 3 bases, with 5 bases of the junction left unmatched. Germline CDR1 WSHSY, CDR2 SAAADI. The CDR3 reads CASRGQGDYYGYTF. DNA for the CDR3: TGCGCCAGCAGGGGACAGGGTGATTACTATGGCTACACCTTC.

The chain couples TRBV9 to TRBJ1-1; the match to TRBD1 covers 9 bases. The CDR3 runs to 12 residues. With 3 bases clipped from V and 11 bases from J, the junction kept 5 bases outside the gene matches. Germline values: CDR1 SGDLS, CDR2 YYNGEE. CDR3 coding DNA: TGTGCCAGCAGCGAGGACAGGGGAGACGCTTTCTTT. Protein sequence: CASSEDRGDAFF.

V usage is TRBV29-1 and J usage is TRBJ2-5; D gene unclear. The J call may be faulty, since TRBJ2-7 better matches the DNA end. In germline, CDR1 is SQVTM, CDR2 ANQGSEA. The CDR3 extends over 13 amino acids. As DNA, the CDR3 is TGCAGCGTTGTAGTCGCTAGTTACTACGAGCAGTACTTC. Protein: CSVVVASYYEQYF.

This clone was observed a few times. The chain carries TRBV5-1 and TRBJ1-1, with 12 bases lining up with TRBD1. This CDR3 has 16 amino acids. The V gene's germline CDR1 is SGHRS and CDR2 YFSETQ. V was pared by 4 bases and J by 5 bases, with 9 bases of the junction left unmatched. CDR3 amino acids: CASSMPGTGGRTEAFF. CDR3 nucleotides: TGCGCCAGCAGCATGCCCGGGACAGGGGGCAGGACTGAAGCTTTCTTT.

The rearrangement uses TRBV4-1 and TRBJ2-2, with D unresolved. This CDR3 comprises 13 residues. Trimming stripped 2 bases from V and 4 bases from J, with 5 bases between. Germline-derived CDR1 and CDR2 are MGHRA and YSYEKL. The CDR3: CASSQYSTGELFF. In nucleotides, the CDR3 is TGCGCCAGCAGCCAATACAGCACCGGGGAGCTGTTTTTT.

The J gene is TRBJ1-6, the V gene TRBV4-1; no reliable D call. The CDR3 length is 14 residues. Germline values: CDR1 MGHRA, CDR2 YSYEKL. V lost 6 bases and J lost 0, with 6 bases in between. The CDR3 loop reads CASRWSSYNSPLHF. The CDR3 DNA reads TGCGCCAGCAGGTGGAGCTCCTATAATTCACCCCTCCACTTT.

The chain joins TRBV4-1 to TRBJ2-2; 9 bases line up with TRBD2. The V and J ends lost 3 bases and 1 base, in that order; junction bases with no gene match: 6. Germline CDR1 MGHRA, CDR2 YSYEKL. CDR3 length: 17 amino acids. DNA for the CDR3: TGCGCCAGCAGCCAGGGGTCTAGCGGGATGAACACCGGGGAGCTGTTTTTT. As protein: CASSQGSSGMNTGELFF.

The table lists this clone with a few counts. The chain combines TRBV7-9 with TRBJ1-2; D is possibly TRBD1 (6 bases). This CDR3 contains 15 residues. V shed 5 bases and J shed 2 bases, with 15 bases lying between them. Germline values: CDR1 SEHNR, CDR2 FQNEAQ (reference sequence). The CDR3 sequence: CASSTTGLMNYGYTF. CDR3 DNA: TGTGCCAGCAGCACGACAGGTTTGATGAACTATGGCTACACCTTC.

The chain recombines TRBV27 with TRBJ2-5; TRBD2 agrees at 11 bases. The DNA end is a closer match to TRBJ2-7, so the J assignment may be wrong. Germline V gene sequence: CDR1 MNHEY, CDR2 SMNVEV (reference sequence). CDR3 size: 18 residues. The CDR3 loop reads CASSLSGPGLADSYEQYF. CDR3 coding DNA: TGTGCCAGCAGTTTATCGGGCCCGGGACTAGCGGATTCCTACGAGCAGTACTTC.

This clone showed up just a few times. The V gene is TRBV29-1, the J gene TRBJ2-7, with D possibly TRBD2 on 5 matching bases. This CDR3 is 15 amino acids long. Trimming took 1 base from V and 0 from J, leaving 13 bases between them. Germline V gives CDR1 SQVTM, CDR2 ANQGSEA. The CDR3 sequence: CSVEAWGEPSYEQYF. Here the CDR3 DNA reads TGCAGCGTTGAAGCTTGGGGAGAGCCCTCCTACGAGCAGTACTTC.

This clone was counted a few times. The rearrangement links TRBV10-3 to TRBJ2-5; D is perhaps TRBD2 (6 bases). In germline, CDR1 is ENHRY, CDR2 SYGVKD. Deletions cut 5 bases from V and 0 bases from J, with 13 bases between. The CDR3 loop spans 15 amino acids. CDR3 in amino acids: CAISSGLGYQETQYF. The CDR3 nucleotides read TGTGCCATCAGTTCGGGACTGGGGTACCAAGAGACCCAGTACTTC.

This clone was seen a few times. This CDR3 reads CASRLAGAQLAQYF. In DNA form, the CDR3 reads TGTGCCAGCAGATTAGCGGGAGCCCAGTTAGCGCAGTATTTT. The gene calls are TRBV6-5 and TRBJ2-3, with 9 bases matching TRBD2. The ends lost 6 bases at V and 10 bases at J; junction bases unmatched: 11. This CDR3 is built from 14 residues. Germline loops: CDR1 MNHEY, CDR2 SVGAGI.

This clone has a handful of counts. This chain connects TRBV19 to TRBJ2-2; TRBD2 might be the D (5 bases). The CDR3 length is 13 residues. Deletions cut 3 bases from V and 5 bases from J, with 7 bases between. Germline V gene data show CDR1 as LNHDA and CDR2 as SQIVND (reference sequence). Here the CDR3 reads CASSIRTTGELFF. The CDR3 coding sequence is TGTGCCAGTAGTATTAGGACTACCGGGGAGCTGTTTTTT.

The CDR3, as DNA: TGTGCCAGCAGCGAACGGACTGGGTACCAAGAGACCCAGTACTTC. It encodes CASSERTGYQETQYF. The V call is TRBV7-9, the J call TRBJ2-5; D perhaps matches TRBD2 (5 bases). Germline CDR1 and CDR2: SEHNR and FQNEAQ (reference sequence). The V and J ends lost 5 bases and 0 bases respectively, with 13 bases between them. This CDR3 spans 15 amino acids.

CDR3 nucleotide sequence: TGCGCCAGCAGCTTGGTTCAGGGCAACTATGGCTACACCTTC. It yields the protein CASSLVQGNYGYTF. The J gene is TRBJ1-2, the V gene TRBV5-1; TRBD1 is a possible D gene (5 bases). Germline CDR1 SGHRS, CDR2 YFSETQ. The CDR3 length is 14 residues. Deletions cut 0 bases from V and 2 bases from J, with 8 bases between.

This chain connects TRBV14 to TRBJ2-7, with 8 bases aligning to TRBD1. Germline V gives CDR1 SGHDN, CDR2 FVKESK. Unmatched junction bases numbered 8, after V lost 4 bases and J lost 6 bases. The CDR3 has 14 residues. The CDR3 DNA is TGTGCCAGCAGCCTCGGACAGGGTTTCGTCGAGCAGTACTTC. It encodes CASSLGQGFVEQYF. The full variable domain, rest sourced from reference TRBV14 and TRBJ2-7, is EAGVTQFPSHSVIEKGQTVTLRCDPISGHDNLYWYRRVMGKEIKFLLHFVKESKQDESGMPNNRFLAERTGGTYSTLKVQPAELEDSGVYFCASSLGQGFVEQYFGPGTRLTVT.

The chain has TRBV28 and TRBJ1-5; no clear D gene. Trimming removed 3 bases from V and 7 bases from J, with 10 bases in between. The germline gives CDR1 MDHEN, CDR2 SYDVKM. The CDR3 has 13 residues. The CDR3 spells CASSLRIGQPQHF. DNA of the CDR3: TGTGCCAGCAGTTTGAGGATCGGGCAGCCCCAGCATTTT.

The chain links TRBV28 to TRBJ2-2; 7 nucleotides match TRBD1. In germline, CDR1 is MDHEN, CDR2 SYDVKM. The CDR3 totals 15 residues. The V gene end was trimmed by 5 bases and the J gene end by 4 bases; junction bases not matched to a gene: 7. The CDR3 reads CASSRKTGFTGELFF. CDR3 nucleotide sequence: TGTGCCAGCAGTAGAAAGACAGGGTTCACCGGGGAGCTGTTTTTT.

The gene calls are TRBV9 and TRBJ2-1; TRBD2 aligns across 7 bases. Germline CDR1 and CDR2: SGDLS and YYNGEE. The junction had 3 bases not matched to a gene; V was cut back by 3 bases and J by 0 bases. This CDR3 region has 15 residues. Here the CDR3 reads CASSGGGSSYNEQFF. CDR3 bases: TGTGCCAGCAGCGGGGGGGGGAGCTCCTACAATGAGCAGTTCTTC.

This clone showed up just once. The rearrangement links TRBV29-1 to TRBJ2-5; maybe TRBD1 (6 bases). The J call may be mistaken, given a closer DNA end match to TRBJ2-7. There are 17 residues in the CDR3. Germline V CDR1 and CDR2: SQVTM, ANQGSEA. CDR3 protein: CSVEIRLGARASYEQYF. The CDR3 nucleotides read TGCAGCGTTGAAATCCGATTGGGGGCGCGGGCCTCCTACGAGCAGTACTTC.

The chain uses TRBV9 and TRBJ2-7, with 8 bases that match TRBD1. The CDR3 loop spans 13 amino acids. Germline CDR1 and CDR2: SGDLS and YYNGEE. The V segment lost 7 bases and the J segment 2 bases; nucleotides outside the gene matches: 5. The CDR3 reads CASGQGGTYEQYF. CDR3 in DNA: TGTGCCAGCGGACAGGGTGGTACCTACGAGCAGTACTTC.

The chain couples TRBV5-1 to TRBJ2-2, with TRBD1 as a possible D gene (5 bases). Germline loops: CDR1 SGHRS, CDR2 YFSETQ. V shed 4 bases and J shed 4 bases, with 11 bases lying between them. The CDR3 consists of 14 residues. The CDR3 sequence is CASSPRQSTGELFF. CDR3 DNA: TGCGCCAGCAGCCCAAGACAGAGCACCGGGGAGCTGTTTTTT.

The CDR3 DNA is TGTGCCAGCAGCCCTCAGGCAGGAGAAAAACTGTTTTTT. Its protein product is CASSPQAGEKLFF. V usage is TRBV11-2 and J usage is TRBJ1-4, with D unresolved. CDR1 and CDR2 from the germline V gene are SGHAT and FQNNGV. V lost 5 bases, J lost 8 bases, and 12 bases lay in between. This CDR3 comprises 13 residues.